Sequencing of this TCR beta chain was carried out in a study of blood T cell repertoires in COVID-19. The overall study: Spain, Italy and the United States supplied samples that represented acute and convalescent COVID-19. PBMCs, B-cell-depleted T cells, or T cells provided the cDNA or gDNA that made up the material.

Original handling: The assay estimated nucleated cells by amplifying reference gene primers. Here immunoSEQ multiplex PCR was the method, and the copy in TCRdb shows in-frame clones only, minus some. V, J and clone size reflect that table, while D and trimming were determined from the DNA. The sample holds tens of thousands of clones; 86% are singletons and the top ten take around 1.3%. The germline V gene has CDR1 SEHNR and CDR2 FQNEAQ (reference sequence). V shed 3 bases, J shed 3 bases, and the junction held 4 bases outside the gene matches. The CDR3 has 15 amino acids. V usage is TRBV7-9 and J usage is TRBJ2-5, with TRBD2 identical over 10 bases. The origin of this receptor is a woman aged 80 or over with acute or convalescent COVID-19. The specimen was peripheral blood. In DNA form, the CDR3 reads TGTGCCAGCAGCTTGAGCGGGGGGGCCAAAGAGACCCAGTACTTC. It specifies CASSLSGGAKETQYF.